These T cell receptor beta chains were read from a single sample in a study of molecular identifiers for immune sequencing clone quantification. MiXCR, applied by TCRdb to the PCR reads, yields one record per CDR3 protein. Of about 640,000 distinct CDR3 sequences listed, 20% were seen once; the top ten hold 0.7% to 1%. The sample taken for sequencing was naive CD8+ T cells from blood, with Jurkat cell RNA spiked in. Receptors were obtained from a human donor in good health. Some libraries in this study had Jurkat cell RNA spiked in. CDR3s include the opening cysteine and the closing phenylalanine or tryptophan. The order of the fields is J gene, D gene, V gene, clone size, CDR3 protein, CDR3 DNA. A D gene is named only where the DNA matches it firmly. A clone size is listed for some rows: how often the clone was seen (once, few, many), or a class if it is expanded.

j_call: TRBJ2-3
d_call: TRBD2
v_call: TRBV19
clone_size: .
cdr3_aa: CASSWGSGTGPDTQYF
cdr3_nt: TGTGCCAGTAGTTGGGGTAGCGGGACGGGGCCAGATACGCAGTATTTT

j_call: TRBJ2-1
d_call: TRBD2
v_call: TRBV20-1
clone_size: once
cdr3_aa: CSARELAGGPYLSGQFF
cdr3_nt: TGCAGTGCTAGAGAACTAGCGGGGGGCCCTTATTTAAGTGGGCAGTTCTTC

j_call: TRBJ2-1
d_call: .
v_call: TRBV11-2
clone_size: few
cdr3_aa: CASIGTQYNEQFF
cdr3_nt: TGTGCCAGTATCGGGACTCAATACAATGAGCAGTTCTTC

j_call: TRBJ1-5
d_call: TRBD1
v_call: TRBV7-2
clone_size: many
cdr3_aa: CASSSGQGTQPQHF
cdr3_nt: TGTGCCAGCAGCTCTGGACAGGGTACTCAGCCCCAGCATTTT

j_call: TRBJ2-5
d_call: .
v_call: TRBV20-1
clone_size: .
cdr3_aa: CSARATEGTQYF
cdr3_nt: TGCAGTGCTAGAGCTACGGAAGGGACCCAGTACTTC

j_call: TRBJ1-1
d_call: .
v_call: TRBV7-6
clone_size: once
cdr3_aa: CASSLILGTEASF
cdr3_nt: TGTGCCAGCAGCTTAATCTTGGGCACTGAAGCTTCCTTT

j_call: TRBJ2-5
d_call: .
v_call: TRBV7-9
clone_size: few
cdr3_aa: CASSRTPGQETQYF
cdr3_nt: TGTGCCAGCAGCCGAACACCGGGGCAAGAGACCCAGTACTTC

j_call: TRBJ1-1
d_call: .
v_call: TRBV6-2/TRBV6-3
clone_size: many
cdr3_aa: CASSYYQGNTEAFF
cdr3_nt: TGTGCCAGCAGTTACTATCAGGGGAACACTGAAGCTTTCTTT

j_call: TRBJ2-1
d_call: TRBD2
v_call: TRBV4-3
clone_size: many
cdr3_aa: CASSQDSSLAGDGNEQFF
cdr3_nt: TGCGCCAGCAGCCAAGATTCTAGTCTAGCGGGAGATGGGAATGAGCAGTTCTTC

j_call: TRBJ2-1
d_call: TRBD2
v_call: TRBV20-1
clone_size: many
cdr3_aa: CSARDISSGSGNEQFF
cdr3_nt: TGCAGTGCTAGAGATATTTCTAGCGGAAGCGGCAATGAGCAGTTCTTC

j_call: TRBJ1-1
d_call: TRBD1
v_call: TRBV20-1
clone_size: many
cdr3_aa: CSARDSVDGTGVDTEAFF
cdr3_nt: TGCAGTGCTAGAGATTCAGTGGACGGGACAGGGGTGGACACTGAAGCTTTCTTT